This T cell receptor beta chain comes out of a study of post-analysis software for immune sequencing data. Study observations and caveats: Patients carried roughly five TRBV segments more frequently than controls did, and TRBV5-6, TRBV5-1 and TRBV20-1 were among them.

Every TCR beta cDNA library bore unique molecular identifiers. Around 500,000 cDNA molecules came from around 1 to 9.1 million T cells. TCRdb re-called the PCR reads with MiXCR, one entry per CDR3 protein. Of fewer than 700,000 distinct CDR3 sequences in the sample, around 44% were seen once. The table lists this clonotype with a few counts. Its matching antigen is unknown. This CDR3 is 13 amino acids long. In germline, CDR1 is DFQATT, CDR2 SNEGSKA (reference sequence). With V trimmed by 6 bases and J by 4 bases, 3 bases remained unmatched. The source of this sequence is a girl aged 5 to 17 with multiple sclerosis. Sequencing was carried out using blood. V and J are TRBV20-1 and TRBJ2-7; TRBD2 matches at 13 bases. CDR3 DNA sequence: TGCAGTGCCGAGACTAGCGGGAGGTACGAGCAGTACTTC. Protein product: CSAETSGRYEQYF.